This TCR beta chain appears in the sequencing data of a study of T cell clones after liver transplantation. Study overall: Samples came from ITN030ST, which attempted immunosuppression withdrawal within 2 years of liver transplantation. Subjects received no induction therapy and standard immunosuppression until randomization at 12-24 months post-transplant. Findings of the study overall: Migration into the graft, not deletion, may explain lost graft donor-reactive T cells.

This CDR3 is built from 14 residues. V was shortened by 1 base and J by 1 base, with 8 bases between the two germline ends. CDR1 is ENHRY, CDR2 SYGVKD, per germline. Here immunoSEQ multiplex PCR was the method, and the copy in TCRdb shows in-frame clones only, minus some. Among some 20,000 clones listed, 78% were seen once. This clone was seen a single time. The antigen remains unidentified. Unstimulated PBMCs were sorted into CD3+CD4+ and CD3+CD8+ populations. The chain has TRBV10-3 and TRBJ2-7; D might be TRBD1 or TRBD2, each matching 5 bases. The sequence derives from a human patient who received a liver transplant. Some of these T cells may belong to the graft donor. This sample comprised CD8+ T cells from blood, obtained around 52 months after liver transplant. DNA for the CDR3: TGTGCCATCAGTGAGTATGGGGGATCCTACGAGCAGTACTTC. Amino acids: CAISEYGGSYEQYF.